Presented here are 30 T cell receptor beta chains from one specimen sequenced in a study of T cell repertoires in cytomegalovirus infection. TCRdb passed the reads through MiXCR, listing each CDR3 protein once. The sample includes more than 400,000 distinct CDR3 sequences, more than 25% of them seen just once. The sample taken for sequencing was PBMCs. Receptors were obtained from a human donor in good health (CMV status not recorded). Some clones in this sample may be carry-over from other donors' samples.

A single count supports this clonotype. This sequence joins TRBV12-3 or TRBV12-4 and TRBJ1-2, with 9 bases aligning to TRBD1. Trimming removed 7 bases from V and 1 base from J; junction bases left unmatched: 13. There are 17 residues in the CDR3. CDR3 in amino acids: CASILQAGTGFNYGYTF. CDR3 DNA: TGTGCCAGCATCTTACAAGCCGGGACAGGGTTTAACTATGGCTACACCTTC.

The chain is built from TRBV12-3 or TRBV12-4 and TRBJ2-3; 9 positions match TRBD2. The trim removed 6 bases at V and 5 bases at J, leaving 21 bases unmatched. The length of the CDR3 is 19 residues. The CDR3 spells CASRDPRAGGPGFEDTQYF. In nucleotides, the CDR3 is TGTGCCAGCAGAGACCCTCGGGCGGGAGGGCCAGGTTTCGAAGATACGCAGTATTTT.

The chain employs TRBV11-2 and TRBJ2-2, with 9 bases aligning to TRBD2. This CDR3 contains 17 residues. Unmatched junction bases numbered 13, after V lost 1 base and J lost 10 bases. From germline, CDR1 is SGHAT and CDR2 FQNNGV. The DNA of the CDR3 is TGTGCCAGCAGCTTAGTTCCCAGGGCGGGAGGGCCCGAGGAGCTGTTTTTT. Protein sequence: CASSLVPRAGGPEELFF.

This clonotype has just a few counts. This chain links TRBV6-1 with TRBJ1-2; tentative D call: TRBD1 (5 bases). V was pared by 4 bases and J by 5 bases, with 11 bases between. Germline V gene sequence: CDR1 MNHNS, CDR2 SASEGT. The CDR3 sequence is 13 residues long. CDR3 coding DNA: TGTGCCAGCAGTGGGGGACGGGGATATGGCTACACCTTC. As protein: CASSGGRGYGYTF.

V and J are TRBV20-1 and TRBJ1-4; D not resolved. This CDR3 spans 10 amino acids. CDR1 is DFQATT and CDR2 is SNEGSKA in the germline V gene (reference sequence). V gave up 7 bases and J gave up 6 bases, with 6 bases separating them. This chain's CDR3 is CSVGDEKLFF. CDR3 bases: TGCAGTGTTGGCGATGAAAAACTGTTTTTT.

This clonotype was counted between two and nine times. This chain uses TRBV7-2 with TRBJ1-1; tentatively, D is TRBD1 (6 bases). CDR3 length: 16 residues. Germline V CDR1 and CDR2: SGHTA, FQGNSA. V was trimmed by 11 bases and J by 4 bases, leaving 26 bases between them. The CDR3 region is CASRWGADRRVTEAFF. The CDR3 DNA follows: TGTGCCTCCCGGTGGGGGGCGGACAGACGTGTCACTGAAGCTTTCTTT.

The V and J genes are TRBV7-9 and TRBJ1-2; 7 bases map to TRBD1. Germline V gene sequence: CDR1 SEHNR, CDR2 FQNEAQ (reference sequence). V was clipped by 2 bases and J by 8 bases; unmatched bases: 5. This CDR3 has 13 residues. CDR3 nucleotide sequence: TGTGCCAGCAGCTTACCGACAGGGCTCGGCTACACCTTC. It translates to CASSLPTGLGYTF.

The chain employs TRBV4-1 and TRBJ1-5; D not certain. From germline, CDR1 is MGHRA and CDR2 YSYEKL. The ends were cut back, 1 base at V and 0 bases at J, with 22 bases in the middle. The CDR3 loop spans 20 amino acids. CDR3 in amino acids: CASSQGGPALWEYSNQPQHF. CDR3 nucleotides: TGCGCCAGCAGCCAAGGTGGGCCGGCCCTCTGGGAATATAGCAATCAGCCCCAGCATTTT.

This chain connects TRBV11-3 to TRBJ2-4; 8 bases match TRBD2. CDR3 length equals 14 residues. From germline, CDR1 is SGHNT and CDR2 YENEEA. The V gene end was trimmed by 5 bases and the J gene end by 3 bases; junction bases not matched to a gene: 3. This chain's CDR3 is CASSPSGGKNIQYF. In DNA form, the CDR3 reads TGTGCCAGCAGCCCAAGCGGGGGCAAAAACATTCAGTACTTC.

V and J are TRBV20-1 and TRBJ2-3; D may be TRBD1 or TRBD2 (5 bases each). Germline V gene lookup returns CDR1 DFQATT and CDR2 SNEGSKA (reference sequence). The CDR3 contains 14 residues. Deletions cut 6 bases from V and 2 bases from J, with 15 bases between. The CDR3 loop is CSADRGEPTDTQYF. In DNA form, the CDR3 reads TGCAGTGCAGATCGAGGGGAGCCCACAGATACGCAGTATTTT.

In this sample, this clonotype turned up many times. The CDR3 coding sequence is TGTGCCAGCAGCTTAGTGAATCGGGTCTGGGGCGGGGAGCTGTTTTTT. Translation gives CASSLVNRVWGGELFF. The V and J genes are TRBV7-8 and TRBJ2-2; no firm D call. Germline loops: CDR1 SGHVS, CDR2 FQNEAQ. The CDR3 totals 16 residues. Trimming cost V 1 base and J 7 bases, with 16 bases left between them.

This clonotype was counted many times. The rearrangement joins TRBV7-2 to TRBJ2-5; 7 bases map to TRBD2. The CDR3 runs 17 residues. Germline V lookup: CDR1 SGHTA, CDR2 FQGNSA. The trim removed 3 bases at V and 2 bases at J, leaving 12 bases unmatched. The CDR3 DNA follows: TGTGCCAGCAGCTTGCGATCCGGGACTAACCTACAAGAGACCCAGTACTTC. It specifies CASSLRSGTNLQETQYF.

This clonotype has only a few counts. The chain links TRBV2 to TRBJ2-6, with D tentatively TRBD2 (6 bases). This CDR3 has 15 residues. Germline loops: CDR1 SNHLY, CDR2 FYNNEI. V shed 6 bases and J shed 2 bases, with 11 bases lying between them. CDR3 sequence (DNA): TGTGCCAGCAGCGTGGAGGGGCCTGGGGCCAACGTCCTGACTTTC. It specifies CASSVEGPGANVLTF.

V usage is TRBV29-1 and J usage is TRBJ1-1; D not certain. V was trimmed by 6 bases and J by 0 bases, leaving 14 bases between them. This CDR3 is built from 14 residues. CDR1 and CDR2 (germline): SQVTM, ANQGSEA. CDR3 sequence (DNA): TGCAGCGTCGTCTTGACCACGGTGAACACTGAAGCTTTCTTT. Amino acid sequence: CSVVLTTVNTEAFF.

This clonotype was observed a few times. The rearrangement links TRBV10-3 to TRBJ2-5, with 8 bases fitting TRBD2. CDR3 length equals 12 residues. Germline lookup yields CDR1 ENHRY and CDR2 SYGVKD. After removal of 11 bases from V and 4 bases from J, the junction contained 6 bases not matched to a gene. As DNA, the CDR3 is TGTGCCTCCAGCGGGAGCGGAGAGACCCAGTACTTC. It translates to CASSGSGETQYF.

V gene TRBV7-9 combines with J gene TRBJ2-5; TRBD2 might be the D (5 bases). The V end lost 5 bases, the J end lost 4 bases, and 11 bases lay between the germline ends. CDR1 and CDR2 from the germline V gene are SEHNR and FQNEAQ (reference sequence). CDR3 length equals 13 residues. CDR3 bases: TGTGCCAGCAGCCAGGCTAGCACAGAGACCCAGTACTTC. Translating it yields CASSQASTETQYF.

The table lists this clonotype with many counts. This chain joins TRBV7-2 and TRBJ2-5, with 7 bases that match TRBD1. V was clipped by 5 bases and J by 7 bases; unmatched bases: 4. The CDR3 is 12 amino acids. CDR1 and CDR2 from the germline V gene are SGHTA and FQGNSA. The chain's CDR3 is CASSPRQGTQYF. Here the CDR3 DNA reads TGTGCCAGCAGCCCTAGACAGGGGACCCAGTACTTC.

This clonotype was detected ten times or more. The chain recombines TRBV7-2 with TRBJ2-7, with D tentatively TRBD1 (6 bases). The V and J ends lost 5 bases and 2 bases respectively, with 13 bases between them. The CDR3 length is 14 residues. In germline, CDR1 is SGHTA, CDR2 FQGNSA. CDR3 protein: CASSLRGQPYEQYF. CDR3 DNA: TGTGCCAGCAGCCTAAGAGGACAGCCCTACGAGCAGTACTTC.

A few counts support this clonotype. The chain combines TRBV7-9 with TRBJ1-5, with D possibly matching TRBD1 (5 bases). The CDR3 is 15 residues long. Trimming took 1 base from V and 4 from J, leaving 11 bases between them. Per the germline V gene, CDR1 is SEHNR and CDR2 is FQNEAQ (reference sequence). CDR3 residues: CASSLGQGWNQPQHF. The CDR3 DNA follows: TGTGCCAGCAGCTTAGGGCAGGGATGGAATCAGCCCCAGCATTTT.

This clonotype came up a few times. The J gene is TRBJ2-7, the V gene TRBV5-1; tentatively, D is TRBD1 or TRBD2 (5 bases each). The V gene lost 1 base and the J gene lost 5 bases, with 13 bases spanning the gap. This CDR3 comprises 14 residues. CDR1 SGHRS and CDR2 YFSETQ come from the germline V gene. In DNA, the CDR3 is TGCGCCAGCAGCTTGAAGGGACCCACGGACGAGCAGTACTTC. It encodes CASSLKGPTDEQYF.

The sample holds a few counts of this clonotype. This rearrangement joins TRBV12-3 or TRBV12-4 to TRBJ2-6, with D maybe TRBD2 (5 bases). The CDR3 consists of 14 residues. Trimming took 7 bases from V and 2 from J, leaving 9 bases between them. The CDR3 DNA reads TGTGCCAGCAAACGGGGAGCTGGGGCCAACGTCCTGACTTTC. Protein product: CASKRGAGANVLTF.

This clonotype was seen a handful of times. The chain is built from TRBV4-1 and TRBJ2-7; possible D gene TRBD1, 6 bases. This CDR3 has 13 amino acids. V was clipped by 5 bases and J by 6 bases, with 14 bases between them. The V gene's germline CDR1 is MGHRA and CDR2 YSYEKL. The CDR3 sequence: CASSARTVPEQYF. The CDR3, as DNA: TGCGCCAGCAGCGCCCGGACAGTGCCCGAGCAGTACTTC.

V is TRBV5-1 and J is TRBJ1-2, with a tentative D call TRBD1 (6 bases). CDR1 and CDR2 from the germline V gene are SGHRS and YFSETQ. V was trimmed by 2 bases and J by 2 bases, leaving 10 bases between them. CDR3 length: 14 amino acids. The CDR3 DNA sequence: TGCGCCAGCAGCTTTCTACAGGGAAACTATGGCTACACCTTC. This encodes CASSFLQGNYGYTF. Together with reference TRBV5-1 and TRBJ1-2, the CDR3 gives the full variable domain: KAGVTQTPRYLIKTRGQQVTLSCSPISGHRSVSWYQQTPGQGLQFLFEYFSETQRNKGNFPGRFSGRQFSNSRSEMNVSTLELGDSALYLCASSFLQGNYGYTFGSGTRLTVV.

At least ten counts were recorded for this clonotype. This sequence joins TRBV7-2 and TRBJ2-7, with 12 bases that match TRBD2. Trimming cost V 5 bases and J 3 bases; bases outside gene matches: 11. Germline values: CDR1 SGHTA, CDR2 FQGNSA. The CDR3 is 17 residues long. CDR3 amino acids: CASSKLGLAGNRYEQYF. The CDR3 DNA reads as TGTGCCAGCAGCAAACTAGGACTAGCGGGAAATCGCTACGAGCAGTACTTC.

In this sample, this clonotype turned up a few times. The chain couples TRBV4-1 to TRBJ1-5, with a tentative D call TRBD1 (6 bases). Germline V gene sequence: CDR1 MGHRA, CDR2 YSYEKL. The CDR3 totals 14 residues. V was shortened by 2 bases and J by 8 bases, with 13 bases between the two germline ends. The CDR3 region has the DNA TGCGCCAGCAGCCAAACAGGGTTCGTGGAGCCCCAGCATTTT. Its protein is CASSQTGFVEPQHF.

The V call is TRBV11-2, the J call TRBJ2-5; D unresolved. The V gene lost 6 bases and the J gene lost 5 bases, with 13 bases spanning the gap. The length of the CDR3 is 13 residues. Germline V lookup: CDR1 SGHAT, CDR2 FQNNGV. The CDR3 coding sequence is TGTGCCAGCAGTCCTGAAGACGGGGAGACCCAGTACTTC. Translating it yields CASSPEDGETQYF. Full variable domain (missing parts from reference TRBV11-2 and TRBJ2-5): EAGVAQSPRYKIIEKRQSVAFWCNPISGHATLYWYQQILGQGPKLLIQFQNNGVVDDSQLPKDRFSAERLKGVDSTLKIQPAKLEDSAVYLCASSPEDGETQYFGPGTRLLVL.

This clonotype showed up many times. The V and J genes are TRBV7-8 and TRBJ2-3; 7 bases are a match to TRBD2. The CDR3 has 14 residues. With 2 bases clipped from V and 5 bases from J, the junction kept 4 bases outside the gene matches. The germline V gene encodes CDR1 SGHVS and CDR2 FQNEAQ. Here the CDR3 reads CASSLREGRDTQYF. The CDR3 coding sequence is TGTGCCAGCAGCTTAAGGGAGGGGAGAGATACGCAGTATTTT.

There are a few counts of this clonotype. The junction departs from germline at one end; a sequencing error may be responsible. The gene calls are TRBV7-2 and TRBJ2-3, with D maybe TRBD1 (5 bases). The CDR3 has 16 amino acids. Germline CDR1 and CDR2: SGHTA and FQGNSA. CDR3: CSSSLGHLGPMDTQYF. The CDR3 nucleotides read TGTTCCAGCAGCTTAGGCCACCTGGGGCCGATGGATACGCAGTATTTT.

Only a few counts were recorded for this clonotype. The chain combines TRBV7-8 with TRBJ1-4, with D perhaps TRBD1 (5 bases). The germline V and J ends were trimmed by 7 bases and 7 bases, with 16 bases remaining between them. CDR1 is SGHVS and CDR2 is FQNEAQ in the germline V gene. The CDR3 is 14 residues long. As DNA, the CDR3 is TGTGCCAGCAACCCCGGGGGGTACGGTGAAAAACTGTTTTTT. It specifies CASNPGGYGEKLFF.

In this sample, this clonotype turned up many times. This chain links TRBV7-2 with TRBJ2-7; perhaps TRBD2 as D (6 bases). Germline-derived CDR1 and CDR2 are SGHTA and FQGNSA. Trimming shortened V by 5 bases and J by 3 bases, and 11 bases separated the two germline ends. This CDR3 comprises 13 residues. The CDR3 here is CASSPGGNYEQYV. In DNA form, the CDR3 reads TGTGCCAGCAGCCCTGGGGGGAACTACGAGCAGTACGTC.